This is a list of T cell receptor beta chains from one sample in a study of blood T cell repertoires in COVID-19. Profiling relied on immunoSEQ multiplex PCR, and the TCRdb table lists in-frame clones only, not all of them. This sample carries a few hundred thousand clones, 65% to 85% of them seen once, and the ten largest clones take around 3.7%. Sequences were obtained from PBMCs or T cells enriched from blood (not recorded which). All receptors derive from a man aged 50-60 years who had recovered from COVID-19. Each CDR3 is given with its conserved first and last residue. D genes are given only for firm matches. The size of a clone is reported for some rows only, either as once, few or many, or as a class for expanded clones.

clone_size: .
d_call: .
v_call: TRBV2
j_call: TRBJ2-2
cdr3_aa: CASSEQMTNTGELFF
cdr3_nt: TGTGCCAGCAGTGAACAGATGACTAACACCGGGGAGCTGTTTTTT

clone_size: .
d_call: TRBD1
v_call: TRBV3-1/TRBV3-2
j_call: TRBJ1-1
cdr3_aa: CASSQDGQGRTEAFF
cdr3_nt: TGTGCCAGCAGCCAAGATGGACAGGGGCGGACTGAAGCTTTCTTT

clone_size: .
d_call: TRBD2
v_call: TRBV4-2
j_call: TRBJ2-1
cdr3_aa: CASRGLASYNEQFF
cdr3_nt: TGTGCCAGCAGAGGACTAGCATCCTACAATGAGCAGTTCTTC

clone_size: .
d_call: .
v_call: TRBV6-5
j_call: TRBJ2-7
cdr3_aa: CASSTSGGGLNEQYF
cdr3_nt: TGTGCCAGCAGTACCTCAGGAGGAGGGCTCAACGAGCAGTACTTC

clone_size: .
d_call: TRBD2
v_call: TRBV5-1
j_call: TRBJ2-2
cdr3_aa: CASSPGGARTGELFF
cdr3_nt: TGCGCCAGCAGCCCCGGGGGGGCCCGGACCGGGGAGCTGTTTTTT

clone_size: .
d_call: .
v_call: TRBV6-1
j_call: TRBJ2-1
cdr3_aa: CASSPGGVYNEQFF
cdr3_nt: TGTGCCAGCAGTCCAGGAGGGGTATACAATGAGCAGTTCTTC

clone_size: .
d_call: .
v_call: TRBV27
j_call: TRBJ2-7
cdr3_aa: CASSLTGPYEQYF
cdr3_nt: TGTGCCAGCAGTTTAACAGGGCCCTACGAGCAGTACTTC

clone_size: .
d_call: TRBD2
v_call: TRBV3-1/TRBV3-2
j_call: TRBJ2-1
cdr3_aa: CASSPQTSGELEQFF
cdr3_nt: TGTGCCAGCAGCCCCCAAACTAGCGGGGAGCTTGAGCAGTTCTTC

clone_size: .
d_call: TRBD1
v_call: TRBV29-1
j_call: TRBJ1-5
cdr3_aa: CSVGWTGGNQPQHF
cdr3_nt: TGCAGCGTTGGGTGGACAGGGGGCAATCAGCCCCAGCATTTT

clone_size: .
d_call: .
v_call: TRBV5-1
j_call: TRBJ2-5
cdr3_aa: CASSLGQSEETQYF
cdr3_nt: TGCGCCAGCAGCTTGGGACAGTCAGAAGAGACCCAGTACTTC

clone_size: .
d_call: TRBD2
v_call: TRBV7-2
j_call: TRBJ2-3
cdr3_aa: CASSPRGRAGHTDTQYF
cdr3_nt: TGTGCCAGCAGCCCGCGCGGGAGAGCGGGGCACACAGATACGCAGTATTTT

clone_size: .
d_call: TRBD1
v_call: TRBV11-2
j_call: TRBJ1-5
cdr3_aa: CASSPGQGGQPQHF
cdr3_nt: TGTGCCAGCAGCCCAGGACAGGGTGGTCAGCCCCAGCATTTT

clone_size: .
d_call: TRBD1
v_call: TRBV27
j_call: TRBJ2-1
cdr3_aa: CASSFQGQGLDEQFF
cdr3_nt: TGTGCCAGCAGTTTCCAGGGACAGGGTTTGGATGAGCAGTTCTTC

clone_size: .
d_call: TRBD2
v_call: TRBV11-2
j_call: TRBJ2-3
cdr3_aa: CASTPIAGGPDTQYF
cdr3_nt: TGTGCCAGCACCCCCATCGCGGGGGGGCCAGATACGCAGTATTTT

clone_size: few
d_call: .
v_call: TRBV6-1
j_call: TRBJ1-6
cdr3_aa: CASSEVANSPLHF
cdr3_nt: TGTGCCAGCAGTGAAGTGGCTAATTCACCCCTCCACTTT

clone_size: .
d_call: .
v_call: TRBV3-1/TRBV3-2
j_call: TRBJ2-7
cdr3_aa: CASSQPELCYEQYF
cdr3_nt: TGTGCCAGCAGCCAGCCGGAGTTATGTTACGAGCAGTACTTC

clone_size: .
d_call: .
v_call: TRBV6-5
j_call: TRBJ2-7
cdr3_aa: CASSPGRRREYEQYF
cdr3_nt: TGTGCCAGCAGTCCCGGCCGGAGGCGAGAGTACGAGCAGTACTTC

clone_size: once
d_call: .
v_call: TRBV5-1
j_call: TRBJ1-1
cdr3_aa: CASSLVLGQLNTEAFF
cdr3_nt: TGCGCCAGCAGCTTGGTTTTAGGACAGCTGAACACTGAAGCTTTCTTT

clone_size: .
d_call: .
v_call: TRBV28
j_call: TRBJ2-6
cdr3_aa: CAATELGAGANVLTF
cdr3_nt: TGTGCCGCCACGGAATTAGGAGCTGGGGCCAACGTCCTGACTTTC

clone_size: once
d_call: .
v_call: TRBV10-2
j_call: TRBJ2-4
cdr3_aa: CASSEIAIAKNIQYF
cdr3_nt: TGCGCCAGCAGTGAGATAGCAATCGCCAAAAACATTCAGTACTTC

clone_size: .
d_call: .
v_call: TRBV7-9
j_call: TRBJ2-2
cdr3_aa: CASSLGRNTGELFF
cdr3_nt: TGTGCCAGCAGCTTGGGGCGGAACACCGGGGAGCTGTTTTTT

clone_size: .
d_call: TRBD1
v_call: TRBV3-1/TRBV3-2
j_call: TRBJ2-1
cdr3_aa: CASSQITGGNEQFF
cdr3_nt: TGTGCCAGCAGCCAAATCACAGGGGGGAATGAGCAGTTCTTC

clone_size: few
d_call: TRBD1
v_call: TRBV29-1
j_call: TRBJ1-2
cdr3_aa: CSVETTGGLRGYTF
cdr3_nt: TGCAGCGTTGAAACTACAGGGGGCCTTAGAGGCTACACCTTC

clone_size: .
d_call: TRBD2
v_call: TRBV7-9
j_call: TRBJ2-3
cdr3_aa: CASTLNPSGLTDTQYF
cdr3_nt: TGTGCCAGCACCCTAAACCCTAGCGGCCTCACAGATACGCAGTATTTT

clone_size: .
d_call: TRBD2
v_call: TRBV19
j_call: TRBJ2-3
cdr3_aa: CASSPRTSGSWVDTQYF
cdr3_nt: TGTGCCAGTAGTCCGAGGACTAGCGGTTCTTGGGTGGATACGCAGTATTTT

clone_size: .
d_call: .
v_call: TRBV7-9
j_call: TRBJ2-2
cdr3_aa: CASSVGGAGELFF
cdr3_nt: TGTGCCAGCAGCGTTGGAGGGGCCGGGGAGCTGTTTTTT

clone_size: .
d_call: .
v_call: TRBV9
j_call: TRBJ1-2
cdr3_aa: CASSVREWGYTF
cdr3_nt: TGTGCCAGCAGCGTACGGGAGTGGGGCTACACCTTC

clone_size: few
d_call: TRBD2
v_call: TRBV29-1
j_call: TRBJ2-7
cdr3_aa: CSVGGLAGSYEQYF
cdr3_nt: TGCAGCGTGGGGGGACTAGCGGGGTCCTACGAGCAGTACTTC

clone_size: .
d_call: TRBD1
v_call: TRBV3-1/TRBV3-2
j_call: TRBJ2-7
cdr3_aa: CASSPYRGPYEQYF
cdr3_nt: TGTGCCAGCAGCCCCTACAGGGGTCCCTACGAGCAGTACTTC

clone_size: once
d_call: .
v_call: TRBV7-3
j_call: TRBJ1-1
cdr3_aa: CASRDTGRTEAFF
cdr3_nt: TGTGCCAGCAGGGATACAGGGCGGACTGAAGCTTTCTTT

clone_size: .
d_call: TRBD1
v_call: TRBV11-2
j_call: TRBJ2-1
cdr3_aa: CASSPGTAYNEQFF
cdr3_nt: TGTGCCAGCAGCCCGGGGACAGCCTACAATGAGCAGTTCTTC

clone_size: .
d_call: .
v_call: TRBV20-1
j_call: TRBJ2-1
cdr3_aa: CSASRDSTYNEQFF
cdr3_nt: TGCAGTGCTAGTCGGGACTCAACATACAATGAGCAGTTCTTC

clone_size: .
d_call: TRBD2
v_call: TRBV4-2
j_call: TRBJ2-7
cdr3_aa: CASSPRLAGGEQYF
cdr3_nt: TGTGCCAGCAGCCCACGACTAGCGGGAGGCGAGCAGTACTTC

clone_size: .
d_call: TRBD2
v_call: TRBV28
j_call: TRBJ2-7
cdr3_aa: CASSSLGLAGVYEQYF
cdr3_nt: TGTGCCAGCAGTTCCCTCGGACTAGCGGGAGTTTACGAGCAGTACTTC

clone_size: .
d_call: TRBD2
v_call: TRBV27
j_call: TRBJ2-3
cdr3_aa: CASKSGSDTQYF
cdr3_nt: TGTGCCAGCAAGAGCGGGAGTGATACGCAGTATTTT

clone_size: .
d_call: .
v_call: TRBV7-3
j_call: TRBJ2-1
cdr3_aa: CASSLSAGSYNEQFF
cdr3_nt: TGTGCCAGCAGCTTAAGTGCGGGGTCCTACAATGAGCAGTTCTTC

clone_size: once
d_call: .
v_call: TRBV14
j_call: TRBJ2-3
cdr3_aa: CASSLLSGRGVDTQYF
cdr3_nt: TGTGCCAGCAGCCTACTCTCCGGGAGAGGAGTAGATACGCAGTATTTT

clone_size: .
d_call: .
v_call: TRBV24-1
j_call: TRBJ1-4
cdr3_aa: CATSPGGGEKLFF
cdr3_nt: TGTGCCACTTCCCCGGGGGGAGGAGAAAAACTGTTTTTT

clone_size: .
d_call: .
v_call: TRBV14
j_call: TRBJ1-4
cdr3_aa: CASSPKNEKLFF
cdr3_nt: TGTGCCAGCAGCCCAAAAAATGAAAAACTGTTTTTT

clone_size: .
d_call: .
v_call: TRBV29-1
j_call: TRBJ2-5
cdr3_aa: CSVRGGTGETQYF
cdr3_nt: TGCAGCGTAAGGGGGGGGACGGGAGAGACCCAGTACTTC

clone_size: .
d_call: TRBD1
v_call: TRBV19
j_call: TRBJ1-1
cdr3_aa: CASSIRTGGTEAFF
cdr3_nt: TGTGCCAGTAGTATCCGGACAGGGGGAACTGAAGCTTTCTTT

clone_size: .
d_call: TRBD1
v_call: TRBV6-5
j_call: TRBJ1-3
cdr3_aa: CASQHRGTGRTTIYF
cdr3_nt: TGTGCCAGCCAACACCGTGGGACAGGGCGAACCACCATATATTTT

clone_size: .
d_call: .
v_call: TRBV5-1
j_call: TRBJ1-1
cdr3_aa: CASSLAGVPGTEAFF
cdr3_nt: TGCGCCAGCAGCTTAGCAGGGGTCCCCGGCACTGAAGCTTTCTTT

clone_size: few
d_call: .
v_call: TRBV7-9
j_call: TRBJ1-2
cdr3_aa: CASSKSSPDYGYTF
cdr3_nt: TGTGCCAGCAGCAAGAGTTCTCCCGACTATGGCTACACCTTC

clone_size: .
d_call: TRBD1
v_call: TRBV15
j_call: TRBJ2-7
cdr3_aa: CATSSLVPRDRDYEQYF
cdr3_nt: TGTGCCACCAGCTCTCTCGTGCCAAGGGACAGGGACTACGAGCAGTACTTC

clone_size: .
d_call: .
v_call: TRBV27
j_call: TRBJ1-2
cdr3_aa: CASSRIGSGYGYTF
cdr3_nt: TGTGCCAGCAGTCGTATTGGGTCGGGGTATGGCTACACCTTC